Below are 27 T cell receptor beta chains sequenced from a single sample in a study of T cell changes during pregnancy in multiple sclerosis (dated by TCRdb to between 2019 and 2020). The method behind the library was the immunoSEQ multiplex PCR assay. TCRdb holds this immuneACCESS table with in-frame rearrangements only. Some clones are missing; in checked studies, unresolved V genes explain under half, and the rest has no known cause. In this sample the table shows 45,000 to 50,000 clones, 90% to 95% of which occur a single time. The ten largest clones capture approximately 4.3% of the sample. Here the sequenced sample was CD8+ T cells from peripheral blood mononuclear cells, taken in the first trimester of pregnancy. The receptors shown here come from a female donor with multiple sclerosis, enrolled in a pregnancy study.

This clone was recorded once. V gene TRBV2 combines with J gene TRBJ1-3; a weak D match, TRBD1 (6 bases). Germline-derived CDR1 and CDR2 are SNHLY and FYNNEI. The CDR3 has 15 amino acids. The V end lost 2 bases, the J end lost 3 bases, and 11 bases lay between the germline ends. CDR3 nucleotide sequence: TGTGCCAGCAGTGAACTGGCAGGGGATGGAAACACCATATATTTT. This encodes CASSELAGDGNTIYF. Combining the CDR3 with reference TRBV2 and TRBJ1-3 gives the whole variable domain EPEVTQTPSHQVTQMGQEVILRCVPISNHLYFYWYRQILGQKVEFLVSFYNNEISEKSEIFDDQFSVERPDGSNFTLKIRSTKLEDSAMYFCASSELAGDGNTIYFGEGSWLTVV.

CDR3 in amino acids: CASSLSLTSVYQNIQYF. DNA for the CDR3: TGTGCCAGCAGCCTTAGCTTGACTAGCGTTTATCAAAACATTCAGTACTTC. The chain uses TRBV7-2 and TRBJ2-4, with 8 bases lining up with TRBD2. Losses at the gene ends were 5 bases for V and 5 bases for J; bases not matched to a gene: 14. This CDR3 comprises 17 residues. Germline CDR1 SGHTA, CDR2 FQGNSA.

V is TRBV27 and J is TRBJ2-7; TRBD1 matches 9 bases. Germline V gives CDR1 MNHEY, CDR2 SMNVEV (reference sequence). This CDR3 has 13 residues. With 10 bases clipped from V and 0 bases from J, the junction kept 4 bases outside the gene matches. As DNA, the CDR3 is TGTGCCACAGGACAGGGGAGCTCCTACGAGCAGTACTTC. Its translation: CATGQGSSYEQYF.

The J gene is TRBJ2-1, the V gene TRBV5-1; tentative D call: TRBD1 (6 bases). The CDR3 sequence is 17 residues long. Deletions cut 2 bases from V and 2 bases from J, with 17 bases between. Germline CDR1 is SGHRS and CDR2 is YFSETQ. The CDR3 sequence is CASSLGTPEPTYNEQFF. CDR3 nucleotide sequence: TGCGCCAGCAGCTTAGGGACACCCGAACCTACCTACAATGAGCAGTTCTTC.

CDR3 region: CASSVDRGGRNTIYF. The CDR3 coding sequence is TGTGCCAGTAGTGTGGACAGGGGCGGTCGAAACACCATATATTTT. This chain uses TRBV19 with TRBJ1-3; the match to TRBD1 covers 9 bases. The CDR3 contains 15 residues. The V segment lost 5 bases and the J segment 5 bases; nucleotides outside the gene matches: 7. The V gene's germline CDR1 is LNHDA and CDR2 SQIVND (reference sequence).

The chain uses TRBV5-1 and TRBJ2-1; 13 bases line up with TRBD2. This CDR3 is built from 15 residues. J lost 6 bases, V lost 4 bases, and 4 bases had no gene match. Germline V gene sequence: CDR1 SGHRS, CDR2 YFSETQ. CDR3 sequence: CASSPLAGGPNEQFF. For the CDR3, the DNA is TGCGCCAGCAGCCCACTAGCGGGAGGGCCCAATGAGCAGTTCTTC.

As DNA, the CDR3 is TGCGCCAGCAGCTTGGGCGAGCGGGAGGGCCGTGGCGAGCAGTACTTC. Its translation is CASSLGEREGRGEQYF. V usage is TRBV5-1 and J usage is TRBJ2-7; 10 bases line up with TRBD2. V lost 0 bases and J lost 6; bases outside the gene matches: 9. Germline loops: CDR1 SGHRS, CDR2 YFSETQ. CDR3 length: 16 amino acids.

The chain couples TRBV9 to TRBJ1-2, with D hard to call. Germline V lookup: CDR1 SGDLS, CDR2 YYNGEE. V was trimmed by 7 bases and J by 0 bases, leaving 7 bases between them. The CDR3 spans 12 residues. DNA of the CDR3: TGTGCCAGCGAGCCCGCTAACTATGGCTACACCTTC. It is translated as CASEPANYGYTF.

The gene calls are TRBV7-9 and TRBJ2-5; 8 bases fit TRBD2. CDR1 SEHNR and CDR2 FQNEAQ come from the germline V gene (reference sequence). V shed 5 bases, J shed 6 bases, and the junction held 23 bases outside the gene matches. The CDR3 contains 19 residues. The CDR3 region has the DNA TGTGCCAGCAGCGCGACCGGTGATAGCGGGAATGGATATAGGCAGACCCAGTACTTC. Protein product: CASSATGDSGNGYRQTQYF.

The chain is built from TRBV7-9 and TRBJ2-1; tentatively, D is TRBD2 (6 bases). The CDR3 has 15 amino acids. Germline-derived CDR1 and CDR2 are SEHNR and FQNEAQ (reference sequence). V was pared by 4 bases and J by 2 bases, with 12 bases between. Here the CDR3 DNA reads TGTGCCAGCAGCTCCGGGACTGGGGCCTACAATGAGCAGTTCTTC. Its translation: CASSSGTGAYNEQFF.

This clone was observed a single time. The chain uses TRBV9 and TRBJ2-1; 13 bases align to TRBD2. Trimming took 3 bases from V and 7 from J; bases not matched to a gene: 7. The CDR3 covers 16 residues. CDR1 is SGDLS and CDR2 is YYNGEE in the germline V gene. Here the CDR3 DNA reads TGTGCCAGCAGCGCGGGGGGGGGACTAGCGGGGAATGAGCAGTTCTTC. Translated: CASSAGGGLAGNEQFF.

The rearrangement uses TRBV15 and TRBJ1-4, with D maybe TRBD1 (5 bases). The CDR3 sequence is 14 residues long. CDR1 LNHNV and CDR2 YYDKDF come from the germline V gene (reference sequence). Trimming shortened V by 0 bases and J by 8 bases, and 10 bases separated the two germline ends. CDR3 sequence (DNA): TGTGCCACCAGCAGAGATAGTGGGGGGGAAAAACTGTTTTTT. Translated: CATSRDSGGEKLFF.

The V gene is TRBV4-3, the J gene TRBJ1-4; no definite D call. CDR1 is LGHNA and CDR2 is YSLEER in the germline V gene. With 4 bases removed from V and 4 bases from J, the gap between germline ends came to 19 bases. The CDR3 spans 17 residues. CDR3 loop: CASSLDSAGGFNEKLFF. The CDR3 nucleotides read TGCGCCAGCAGCCTAGATAGTGCAGGAGGTTTTAATGAAAAACTGTTTTTT.

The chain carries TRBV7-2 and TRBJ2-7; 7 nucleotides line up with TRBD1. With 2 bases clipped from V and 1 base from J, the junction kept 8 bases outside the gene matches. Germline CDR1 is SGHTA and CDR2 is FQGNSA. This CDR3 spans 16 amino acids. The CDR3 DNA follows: TGTGCCAGCAGCTTATCCCCTGCAGGGGGTTCCTACGAGCAGTACTTC. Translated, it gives CASSLSPAGGSYEQYF.

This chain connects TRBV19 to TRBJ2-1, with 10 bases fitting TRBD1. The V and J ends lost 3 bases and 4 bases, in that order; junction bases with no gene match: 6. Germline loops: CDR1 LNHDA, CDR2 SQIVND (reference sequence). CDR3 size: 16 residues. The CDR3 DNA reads TGTGCCAGTAGTATCGCCCGGGACAGGGGATACAATGAGCAGTTCTTC. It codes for CASSIARDRGYNEQFF.

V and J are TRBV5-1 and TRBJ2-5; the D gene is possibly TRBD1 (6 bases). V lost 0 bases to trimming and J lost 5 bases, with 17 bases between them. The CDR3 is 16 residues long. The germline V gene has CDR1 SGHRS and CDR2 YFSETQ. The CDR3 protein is CASSLVIEPQGETQYF. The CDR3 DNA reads TGCGCCAGCAGCTTGGTTATAGAGCCTCAGGGGGAGACCCAGTACTTC.

CDR3 in amino acids: CASSLPTNTGELFF. The CDR3 DNA reads as TGTGCCAGCAGTTTACCAACGAACACCGGGGAGCTGTTTTTT. This chain links TRBV27 with TRBJ2-2; no clear D. This CDR3 spans 14 amino acids. Germline values: CDR1 MNHEY, CDR2 SMNVEV (reference sequence). The V end lost 2 bases, the J end lost 0 bases, and 4 bases lay between the germline ends.

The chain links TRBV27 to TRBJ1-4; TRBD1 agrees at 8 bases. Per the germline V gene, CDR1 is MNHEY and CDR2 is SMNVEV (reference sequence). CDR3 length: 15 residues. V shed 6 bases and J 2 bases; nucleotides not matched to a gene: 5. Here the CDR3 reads CASSRRDRTNEKLFF. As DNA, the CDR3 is TGTGCCAGCAGCCGGAGGGACAGGACTAATGAAAAACTGTTTTTT.

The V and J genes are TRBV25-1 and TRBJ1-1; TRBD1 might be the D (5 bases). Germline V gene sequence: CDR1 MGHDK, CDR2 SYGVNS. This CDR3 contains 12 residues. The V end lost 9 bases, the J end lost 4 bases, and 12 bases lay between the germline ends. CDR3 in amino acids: CASLGGTTEAFF. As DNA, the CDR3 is TGTGCCAGTTTGGGGGGGACCACTGAAGCTTTCTTT.

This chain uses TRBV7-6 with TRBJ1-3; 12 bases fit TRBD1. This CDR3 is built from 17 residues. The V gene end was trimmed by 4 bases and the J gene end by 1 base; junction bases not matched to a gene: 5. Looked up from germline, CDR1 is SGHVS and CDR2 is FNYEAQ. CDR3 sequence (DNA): TGTGCCAGCAGCTCCCCGGGACAGGGGGCTTCTGGAAACACCATATATTTT. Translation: CASSSPGQGASGNTIYF.

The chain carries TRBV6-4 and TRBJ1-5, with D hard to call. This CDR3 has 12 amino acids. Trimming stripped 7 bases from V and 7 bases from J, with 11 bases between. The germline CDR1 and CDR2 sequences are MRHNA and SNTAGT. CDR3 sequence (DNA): TGTGCCAGCATACGAGGGATCCAGCCCCAGCATTTT. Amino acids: CASIRGIQPQHF.

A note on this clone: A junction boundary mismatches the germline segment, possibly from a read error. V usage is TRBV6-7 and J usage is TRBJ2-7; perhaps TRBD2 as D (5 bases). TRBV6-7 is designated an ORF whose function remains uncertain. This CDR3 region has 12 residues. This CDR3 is CASRPLWERVMF. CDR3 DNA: TGTGCCAGCAGGCCACTTTGGGAGCGTGTTATGTTC.

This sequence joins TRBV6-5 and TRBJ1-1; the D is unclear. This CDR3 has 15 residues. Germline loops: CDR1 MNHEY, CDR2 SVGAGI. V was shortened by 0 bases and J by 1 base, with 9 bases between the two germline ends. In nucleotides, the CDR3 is TGTGCCAGCAGTTACTCGATGGCCCCGAACACTGAAGCTTTCTTT. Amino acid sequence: CASSYSMAPNTEAFF.

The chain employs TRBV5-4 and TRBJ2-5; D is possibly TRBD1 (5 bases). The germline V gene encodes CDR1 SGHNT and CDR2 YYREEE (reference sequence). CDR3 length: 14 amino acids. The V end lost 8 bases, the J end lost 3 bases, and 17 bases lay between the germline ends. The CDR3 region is CASRVRQGEETQYF. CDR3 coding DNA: TGTGCCAGTAGGGTACGGCAGGGTGAAGAGACCCAGTACTTC. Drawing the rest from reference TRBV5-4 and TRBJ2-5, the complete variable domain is ETGVTQSPTHLIKTRGQQVTLRCSSQSGHNTVSWYQQALGQGPQFIFQYYREEENGRGNFPPRFSGLQFPNYSSELNVNALELDDSALYLCASRVRQGEETQYFGPGTRLLVL.

The CDR3 DNA reads as TGTGCCTGGGTAGCGGGAGGAGAAGAGACCCAGTACTTC. Its protein product is CAWVAGGEETQYF. The rearrangement joins TRBV30 to TRBJ2-5; TRBD2 agrees at 10 bases. Germline assignment: CDR1 GTSNPN and CDR2 SVGIG (reference sequence). The CDR3 extends over 13 amino acids. With 5 bases clipped from V and 3 bases from J, the junction kept 3 bases outside the gene matches.

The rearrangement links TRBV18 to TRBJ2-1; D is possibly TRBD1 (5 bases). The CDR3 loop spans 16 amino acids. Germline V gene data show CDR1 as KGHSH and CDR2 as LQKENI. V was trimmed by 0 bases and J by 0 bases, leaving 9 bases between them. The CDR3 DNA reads TGTGCCAGCTCACCACCGACAGAGAGCTCCTACAATGAGCAGTTCTTC. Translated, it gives CASSPPTESSYNEQFF.

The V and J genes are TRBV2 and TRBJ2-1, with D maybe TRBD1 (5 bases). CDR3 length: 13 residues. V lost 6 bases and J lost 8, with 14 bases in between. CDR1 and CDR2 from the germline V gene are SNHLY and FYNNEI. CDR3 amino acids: CASRGLMDDEQFF. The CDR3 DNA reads TGTGCCAGCAGGGGGCTAATGGACGATGAGCAGTTCTTC.